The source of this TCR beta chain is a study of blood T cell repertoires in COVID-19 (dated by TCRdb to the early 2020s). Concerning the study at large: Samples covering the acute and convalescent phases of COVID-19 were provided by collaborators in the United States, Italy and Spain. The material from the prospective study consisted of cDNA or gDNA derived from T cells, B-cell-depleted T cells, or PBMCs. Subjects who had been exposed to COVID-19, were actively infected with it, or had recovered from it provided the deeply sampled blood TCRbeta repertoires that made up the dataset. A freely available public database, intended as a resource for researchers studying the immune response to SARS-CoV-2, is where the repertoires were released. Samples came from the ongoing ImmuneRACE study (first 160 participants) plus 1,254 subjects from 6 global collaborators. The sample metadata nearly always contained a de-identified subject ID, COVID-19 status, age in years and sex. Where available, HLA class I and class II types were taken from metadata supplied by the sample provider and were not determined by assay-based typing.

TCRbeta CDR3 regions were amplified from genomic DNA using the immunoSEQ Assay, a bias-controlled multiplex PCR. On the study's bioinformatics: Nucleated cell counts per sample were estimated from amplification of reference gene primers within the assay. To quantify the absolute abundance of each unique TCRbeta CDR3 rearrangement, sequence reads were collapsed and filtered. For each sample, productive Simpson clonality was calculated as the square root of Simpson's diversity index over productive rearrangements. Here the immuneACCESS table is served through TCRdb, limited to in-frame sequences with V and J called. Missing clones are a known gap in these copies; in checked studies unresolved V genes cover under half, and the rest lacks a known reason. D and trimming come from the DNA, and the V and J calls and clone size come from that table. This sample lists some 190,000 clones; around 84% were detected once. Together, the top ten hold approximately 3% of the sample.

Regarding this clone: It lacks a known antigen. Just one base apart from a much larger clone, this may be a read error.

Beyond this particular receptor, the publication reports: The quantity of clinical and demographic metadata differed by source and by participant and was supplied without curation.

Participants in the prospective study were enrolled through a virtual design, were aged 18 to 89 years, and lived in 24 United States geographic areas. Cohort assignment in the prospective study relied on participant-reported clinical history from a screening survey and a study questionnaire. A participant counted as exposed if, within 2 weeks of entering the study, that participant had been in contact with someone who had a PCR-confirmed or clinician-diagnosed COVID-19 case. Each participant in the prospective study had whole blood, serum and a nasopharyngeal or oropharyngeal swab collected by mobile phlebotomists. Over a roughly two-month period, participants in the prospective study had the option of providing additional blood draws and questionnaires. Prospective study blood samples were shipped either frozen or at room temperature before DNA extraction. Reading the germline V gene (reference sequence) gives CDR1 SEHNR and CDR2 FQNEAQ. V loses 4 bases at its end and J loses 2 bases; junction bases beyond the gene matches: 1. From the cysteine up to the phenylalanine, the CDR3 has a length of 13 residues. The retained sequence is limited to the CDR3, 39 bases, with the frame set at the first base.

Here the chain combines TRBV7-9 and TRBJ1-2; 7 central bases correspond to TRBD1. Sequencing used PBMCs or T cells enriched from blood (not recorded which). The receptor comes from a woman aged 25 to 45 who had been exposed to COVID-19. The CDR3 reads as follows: CASSSGQNYGYTF. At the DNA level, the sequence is TGTGCCAGCAGCTCGGGACAGAACTATGGCTACACCTTC.